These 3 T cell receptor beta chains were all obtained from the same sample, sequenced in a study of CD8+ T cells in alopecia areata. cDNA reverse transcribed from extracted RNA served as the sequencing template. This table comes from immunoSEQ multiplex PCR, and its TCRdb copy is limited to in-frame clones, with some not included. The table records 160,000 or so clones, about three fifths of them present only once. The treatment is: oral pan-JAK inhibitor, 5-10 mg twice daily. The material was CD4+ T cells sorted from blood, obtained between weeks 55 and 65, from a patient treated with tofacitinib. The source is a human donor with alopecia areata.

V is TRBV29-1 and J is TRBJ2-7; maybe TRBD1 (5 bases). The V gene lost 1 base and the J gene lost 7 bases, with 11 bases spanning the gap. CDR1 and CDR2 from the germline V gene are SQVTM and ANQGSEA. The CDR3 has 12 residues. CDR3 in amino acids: CSVEGGAGEQYF. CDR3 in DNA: TGCAGCGTTGAAGGGGGTGCAGGGGAGCAGTACTTC.

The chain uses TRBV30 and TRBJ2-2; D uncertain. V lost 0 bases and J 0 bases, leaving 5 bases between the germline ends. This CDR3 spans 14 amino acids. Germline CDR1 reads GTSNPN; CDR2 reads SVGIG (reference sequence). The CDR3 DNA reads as TGTGCCTGGAGTGTAGGTCCGAACACCGGGGAGCTGTTTTTT. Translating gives CAWSVGPNTGELFF.

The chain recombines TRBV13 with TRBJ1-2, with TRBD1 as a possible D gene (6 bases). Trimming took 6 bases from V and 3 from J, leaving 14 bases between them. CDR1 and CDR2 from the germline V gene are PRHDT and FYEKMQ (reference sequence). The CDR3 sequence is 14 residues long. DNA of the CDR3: TGTGCCAGCAGTCGGACAGTTAAGCACTATGGCTACACCTTC. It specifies CASSRTVKHYGYTF.